These 10 T cell receptor beta chains were all obtained from the same sample, sequenced in a study of long-term antiretroviral therapy in people with HIV. The authors ran the immunoSEQ assay, v3.0, at survey level. Produced via immunoSEQ multiplex PCR; TCRdb's table is partial and in-frame only. The table has roughly 34,000 clones, approximately 84% seen once; the top ten hold approximately 5%. The source was unsorted PBMCs, collected 2.7 to 2.9 years before starting antiretroviral therapy. The receptors originated from a woman aged 25-40 years with HIV.

The gene calls are TRBV11-2 and TRBJ1-1, with 7 positions matching TRBD1. V lost 4 bases to trimming and J lost 6 bases; unmatched junction nucleotides: 5. Per the germline V gene, CDR1 is SGHAT and CDR2 is FQNNGV. The CDR3 runs to 13 residues. CDR3 residues: CASSSTGVAEAFF. CDR3 DNA: TGTGCCAGCAGCTCTACAGGGGTCGCTGAAGCTTTCTTT.

The chain employs TRBV30 and TRBJ1-2; D unclear. V gave up 3 bases and J gave up 5 bases, with 16 bases separating them. The length of the CDR3 is 14 residues. Germline V gene lookup returns CDR1 GTSNPN and CDR2 SVGIG (reference sequence). The CDR3 bases are TGTGCCTGGAGGGCAGACAAGATCCTATATGGCTACACCTTC. It yields the protein CAWRADKILYGYTF.

The chain has TRBV7-9 and TRBJ2-1; 9 bases match TRBD2. V gave up 7 bases and J gave up 7 bases; unmatched junction bases: 11. Germline V CDR1 and CDR2: SEHNR, FQNEAQ (reference sequence). There are 15 residues in the CDR3. The CDR3 DNA is TGTGCCAGCACTCAACCGGGACTAGCCTTTAATGAGCAGTTCTTC. This gives the protein CASTQPGLAFNEQFF.

The chain employs TRBV5-1 and TRBJ2-3, with 7 bases matching TRBD2. Germline lookup yields CDR1 SGHRS and CDR2 YFSETQ. The CDR3 runs 16 residues. V shed 4 bases and J 6 bases; nucleotides not matched to a gene: 14. CDR3 amino acids: CASSPGLGAGSDTQYF. DNA for the CDR3: TGCGCCAGCAGCCCAGGACTAGGCGCGGGATCCGATACGCAGTATTTT.

This chain uses TRBV6-6 with TRBJ1-1, with TRBD1 identical over 7 bases. In germline, CDR1 is MNHNY, CDR2 SVGAGI (reference sequence). After removal of 11 bases from V and 4 bases from J, the junction contained 10 bases not matched to a gene. This CDR3 is built from 13 residues. The CDR3 loop reads CAASPAGGTEAFF. In nucleotides, the CDR3 is TGTGCCGCATCACCCGCAGGGGGCACTGAAGCTTTCTTT.

This clone was counted once. The chain uses TRBV29-1 and TRBJ2-7, with TRBD2 as a possible D gene (5 bases). Per the germline V gene, CDR1 is SQVTM and CDR2 is ANQGSEA. V lost 1 base, J lost 5 bases, and 12 bases lay in between. The CDR3 length is 13 residues. The CDR3 region is CSVEARAPHEQYF. CDR3 nucleotide sequence: TGCAGCGTTGAAGCGAGGGCTCCTCACGAGCAGTACTTC.

The chain links TRBV6-1 to TRBJ2-7; 8 bases map to TRBD2. Germline V gene sequence: CDR1 MNHNS, CDR2 SASEGT. V gave up 7 bases and J gave up 2 bases; unmatched junction bases: 7. The CDR3 spans 14 residues. The DNA for the CDR3 is TGTGCCAGCACCGGACTAGCTCTTCCCTACGAGCAGTACTTC. This codes for CASTGLALPYEQYF.

In its sample, this clone was seen once. V is TRBV7-9 and J is TRBJ2-5; D call uncertain. The CDR3 runs 11 residues. CDR1 is SEHNR and CDR2 is FQNEAQ in the germline V gene (reference sequence). V dropped 5 bases and J dropped 13 bases, with 14 bases sitting between them. CDR3 DNA sequence: TGTGCCAGCAGCCCCGACCTGGGTTTGTACTTC. Protein product: CASSPDLGLYF.

The V call is TRBV6-5, the J call TRBJ1-1, with unresolved D. This CDR3 spans 11 amino acids. Germline loops: CDR1 MNHEY, CDR2 SVGAGI. Between the trimmed V and J ends, which lost 10 bases and 10 bases, there was a span of 16 bases. For the CDR3, the DNA is TGTGCCACACTGTGGAGAGGGCTAGCTTTCTTT. It is translated as CATLWRGLAFF.

V and J are TRBV6-5 and TRBJ2-3, with 10 nucleotides matching TRBD1. The CDR3 is made up of 15 amino acids. Germline trimming cut 6 bases from V and 5 bases from J; bases unmatched to any gene: 8. Germline V gene data show CDR1 as MNHEY and CDR2 as SVGAGI. Here the CDR3 reads CASRSGTGVLDTQYF. CDR3 in DNA: TGTGCCAGCAGATCCGGGACAGGGGTGTTAGATACGCAGTATTTT.